These 27 T cell receptor beta chains share one sample of origin, sequenced in a study of shared clonotypes between healthy human individuals (dated by TCRdb to about 2020). Library preparation employed the immunoSEQ multiplex PCR assay. Sourced from immuneACCESS, this table was stored by TCRdb with only in-frame sequences that have V and J called. A share of the clones is absent; for the studies checked, an unresolved V gene accounts for under half, and the remainder has no known explanation. Here the sample has approximately 2.1 million clones; 85% to 95% occur a single time. The biggest ten clones account for about 0.41% of the sample. The sequenced sample consisted of naive CD4+ T cells from PBMCs. The label giving this sample's cell subset or site can be read as: CD45RA+ positively selected. These receptor sequences come from a man aged 18 to 29 in good health. Some clones in this sample may be carry-over from other donors' samples.

The J gene is TRBJ2-4, the V gene TRBV7-2; 10 bases align to TRBD2. The CDR3 loop spans 18 amino acids. V gave up 4 bases and J gave up 0 bases; unmatched junction bases: 9. In germline, CDR1 is SGHTA, CDR2 FQGNSA. The CDR3 DNA reads TGTGCCAGCAGCTATTTTACTAGCGGGAACCTAGCCAAAAACATTCAGTACTTC. Its protein product is CASSYFTSGNLAKNIQYF.

This chain connects TRBV9 to TRBJ1-6; D remains unclear. Trimming cost V 3 bases and J 7 bases, with 11 bases left between them. Germline loops: CDR1 SGDLS, CDR2 YYNGEE. The CDR3 runs to 14 residues. Written as DNA, the CDR3 is TGTGCCAGCAGCGCTACATTTGGCAATTCACCCCTCCACTTT. This codes for CASSATFGNSPLHF.

V and J are TRBV7-7 and TRBJ2-5, with 14 bases lining up with TRBD2. The CDR3 totals 15 residues. V trimming: 4 bases; J trimming: 7 bases; junction bases outside the gene matches: 5. CDR1 and CDR2 from the germline V gene are SSHAT and FNYEAQ (reference sequence). The CDR3 loop is CASSSGLAGGATQYF. In DNA form, the CDR3 reads TGTGCCAGCAGCTCCGGACTAGCGGGAGGTGCGACCCAGTACTTC.

The rearrangement uses TRBV29-1 and TRBJ1-2, with a weak D call TRBD1 (6 bases). Germline CDR1 SQVTM, CDR2 ANQGSEA. The CDR3 is 12 residues long. With 6 bases removed from V and 8 bases from J, the gap between germline ends came to 16 bases. CDR3 protein: CSVDDRTWGYTF. CDR3 in DNA: TGCAGCGTCGATGACAGGACTTGGGGCTACACCTTC.

This chain uses TRBV5-5 with TRBJ1-2; possibly TRBD1 for D (5 bases). CDR3 length equals 12 residues. The V and J ends lost 0 bases and 7 bases respectively, with 7 bases between them. Germline lookup yields CDR1 SGHKS and CDR2 YYEKEE (reference sequence). The CDR3 DNA sequence: TGTGCCAGCAGCTTGGTCGGGGCTGGCTACACCTTC. Translating it yields CASSLVGAGYTF.

The chain employs TRBV6-5 and TRBJ2-5, with 8 bases that match TRBD2. V lost 7 bases, J lost 5 bases, and 6 bases stayed unmatched. The V gene's germline CDR1 is MNHEY and CDR2 SVGAGI. The length of the CDR3 is 13 residues. The CDR3 protein is CASTPAGVETQYF. CDR3 DNA sequence: TGTGCCAGCACCCCAGCGGGAGTGGAGACCCAGTACTTC.

V and J are TRBV30 and TRBJ2-5; 8 bases line up with TRBD1. Trimming removed 2 bases from V and 5 bases from J; junction bases left unmatched: 10. The CDR3 totals 15 residues. Germline CDR1 and CDR2: GTSNPN and SVGIG (reference sequence). Here the CDR3 DNA reads TGTGCCTGGAGTATCCCTACAGGGGGAAGGGAGACCCAGTACTTC. This translates into CAWSIPTGGRETQYF. The variable domain in full, with the rest retrieved from reference TRBV30 and TRBJ2-5, is SQTIHQWPATLVQPVGSPLSLECTVEGTSNPNLYWYRQAAGRGLQLLFYSVGIGQISSEVPQNLSASRPQDRQFILSSKKLLLSDSGFYLCAWSIPTGGRETQYFGPGTRLLVL.

This clone was observed a few times. In the same sample, other DNA sequences code for this CDR3. The chain is built from TRBV5-1 and TRBJ1-5; D remains unclear. The CDR3 sequence is 14 residues long. V lost 2 bases, J lost 2 bases, and 8 bases lay in between. The germline V gene has CDR1 SGHRS and CDR2 YFSETQ. The CDR3 DNA is TGCGCCAGCAGCTTTGAGGGAGGCAATCAGCCCCAGCATTTT. Protein sequence: CASSFEGGNQPQHF.

With regard to this clone: Other DNA variants within this sample encode the same CDR3. The genes are TRBV9 and TRBJ1-4, with TRBD1 matching 7 bases. Germline V gene sequence: CDR1 SGDLS, CDR2 YYNGEE. With V trimmed by 3 bases and J by 5 bases, 10 bases remained unmatched. This CDR3 has 16 residues. The CDR3 is CASSAEPGQPNEKLFF. Here the CDR3 DNA reads TGTGCCAGCAGCGCCGAACCGGGACAGCCGAATGAAAAACTGTTTTTT.

The chain has TRBV7-9 and TRBJ1-4, with D unresolved. CDR3 length: 16 amino acids. Germline CDR1 SEHNR, CDR2 FQNEAQ (reference sequence). The V end lost 1 base, the J end lost 3 bases, and 12 bases lay between the germline ends. The CDR3 coding sequence is TGTGCCAGCAGCTTAGACGGGAGCCTCTCTAATGAAAAACTGTTTTTT. Translated, it gives CASSLDGSLSNEKLFF. Based on the CDR3 plus reference TRBV7-9 and TRBJ1-4, the full variable domain is DTGVSQNPRHKITKRGQNVTFRCDPISEHNRLYWYRQTLGQGPEFLTYFQNEAQLEKSRLLSDRFSAERPKGSFSTLEIQRTEQGDSAMYLCASSLDGSLSNEKLFFGSGTQLSVL.

Details on this clone: The identical CDR3 is also encoded by other nucleotide sequences in the sample. V gene TRBV5-1 combines with J gene TRBJ2-1; 8 bases align to TRBD2. The CDR3 extends over 15 amino acids. J gave up 5 bases and V 2 bases, and 6 bases lay outside the gene matches. Germline V gene data show CDR1 as SGHRS and CDR2 as YFSETQ. This CDR3 is CASSFGLAWDNEQFF. CDR3 nucleotide sequence: TGCGCCAGCAGCTTCGGACTAGCCTGGGACAATGAGCAGTTCTTC.

V gene TRBV5-1 combines with J gene TRBJ1-4; D remains ambiguous. The ends were cut back, 4 bases at V and 2 bases at J, with 12 bases in the middle. The CDR3 loop spans 15 amino acids. Germline V gene lookup returns CDR1 SGHRS and CDR2 YFSETQ. The CDR3 DNA reads TGCGCCAGCAGCCAAGCAAGGTTGACTAATGAAAAACTGTTTTTT. Its protein is CASSQARLTNEKLFF. The complete variable domain, with remaining parts taken from reference TRBV5-1 and TRBJ1-4, reads KAGVTQTPRYLIKTRGQQVTLSCSPISGHRSVSWYQQTPGQGLQFLFEYFSETQRNKGNFPGRFSGRQFSNSRSEMNVSTLELGDSALYLCASSQARLTNEKLFFGSGTQLSVL.

This chain's CDR3 is CASSQSRRKGPGAFF. The DNA for the CDR3 is TGCGCCAGCAGTCAATCGAGGAGGAAGGGGCCGGGAGCTTTCTTT. The chain recombines TRBV23-1 with TRBJ1-1; a weak D match, TRBD1 (5 bases). TRBV23-1 is sorted into the ORF group, with uncertain function. V lost 0 bases, J lost 10 bases, and 18 bases lay in between. The CDR3 sequence is 15 residues long.

This clone was observed a handful of times. The same CDR3 can be traced to other DNA sequences in this sample. V is TRBV5-1 and J is TRBJ2-2, with unresolved D. This CDR3 comprises 14 residues. Germline loops: CDR1 SGHRS, CDR2 YFSETQ. Trimming pared 0 bases from V and 1 base from J, leaving 4 bases between. The CDR3 nucleotides are TGCGCCAGCAGCTTGGCCTTGAACACCGGGGAGCTGTTTTTT. Translated: CASSLALNTGELFF.

This sequence joins TRBV6-5 and TRBJ2-4; D might be TRBD2 (5 bases). The CDR3 loop spans 14 amino acids. The germline V gene encodes CDR1 MNHEY and CDR2 SVGAGI. Trimming removed 6 bases from V and 5 bases from J, with 14 bases in between. The CDR3, as DNA: TGTGCCAGCAGCCGCGTCCGGGATGAAAACATTCAGTACTTC. It is translated as CASSRVRDENIQYF.

The chain employs TRBV2 and TRBJ2-1; 10 positions match TRBD1. Unmatched junction bases numbered 4, after V lost 6 bases and J lost 2 bases. CDR1 SNHLY and CDR2 FYNNEI come from the germline V gene. This CDR3 has 15 residues. CDR3 DNA sequence: TGTGCCAGCAGGATCGACAGGGGGCCCTACAATGAGCAGTTCTTC. It specifies CASRIDRGPYNEQFF.

Points on this clone: This CDR3 is also generated by other DNA sequences in the sample. The V and J genes are TRBV9 and TRBJ1-2; no reliable D call. Trimming took off 2 bases at V and 1 base at J, with 3 bases between the two ends. Germline CDR1 is SGDLS and CDR2 is YYNGEE. The CDR3 runs 12 residues. Here the CDR3 reads CASSVGNYGYTF. DNA of the CDR3: TGTGCCAGCAGCGTTGGTAACTATGGCTACACCTTC.

This clone has only one observation. The chain employs TRBV11-2 and TRBJ1-4, with D hard to call. The CDR3 is 12 residues long. From germline, CDR1 is SGHAT and CDR2 FQNNGV. V lost 2 bases to trimming and J lost 8 bases, with 6 bases between them. CDR3: CASSLLREKLFF. The CDR3 region has the DNA TGTGCCAGCAGCTTATTGAGGGAAAAACTGTTTTTT.

This rearrangement joins TRBV2 to TRBJ2-1; D may match TRBD1 or TRBD2 (5 bases each). The CDR3 covers 16 residues. The V and J ends lost 4 bases and 4 bases respectively, with 17 bases between them. The germline V gene has CDR1 SNHLY and CDR2 FYNNEI. The CDR3 region is CASSVGPPPGYNEQFF. CDR3 nucleotides: TGTGCCAGCAGTGTGGGACCTCCTCCTGGGTACAATGAGCAGTTCTTC.

This clone was counted a single time. This chain connects TRBV5-1 to TRBJ2-2; 8 bases match TRBD1. Germline trimming cut 1 base from V and 5 bases from J; bases unmatched to any gene: 10. In germline, CDR1 is SGHRS, CDR2 YFSETQ. This CDR3 is 17 amino acids long. CDR3 DNA sequence: TGCGCCAGCAGCTTGACCGGGACAGGCCTTGAGACCGGGGAGCTGTTTTTT. Translated, it gives CASSLTGTGLETGELFF.

This chain uses TRBV7-2 with TRBJ2-1, with TRBD2 as a possible D gene (6 bases). This CDR3 has 15 residues. V was clipped by 5 bases and J by 3 bases, with 14 bases between them. Germline V gene data show CDR1 as SGHTA and CDR2 as FQGNSA. This chain's CDR3 is CASSAGLTSYNEQFF. The CDR3 DNA follows: TGTGCCAGCAGCGCGGGACTCACCAGCTACAATGAGCAGTTCTTC.

Here the CDR3 reads CASRTGTLEETQYF. Written as DNA, the CDR3 is TGTGCCAGCAGGACCGGGACATTAGAAGAGACCCAGTACTTC. V usage is TRBV28 and J usage is TRBJ2-5; a possible D gene is TRBD1 (6 bases). Trimming took off 6 bases at V and 3 bases at J, with 14 bases between the two ends. Germline CDR1 and CDR2: MDHEN and SYDVKM. The CDR3 has 14 residues.

DNA of the CDR3: TGCGCCAGCAGCTTGGACGCCCTGGGAATATACAATGAGCAGTTCTTC. Its translation is CASSLDALGIYNEQFF. The chain recombines TRBV5-1 with TRBJ2-1; no clear D gene. Trimming removed 0 bases from V and 4 bases from J, with 14 bases in between. The CDR3 extends over 16 amino acids. Germline values: CDR1 SGHRS, CDR2 YFSETQ.

The CDR3 sequence is CASSRDSGRINEQYF. CDR3 nucleotide sequence: TGTGCCAGCAGCAGAGACAGCGGGAGGATCAACGAGCAGTACTTC. This chain connects TRBV2 to TRBJ2-7; 9 positions match TRBD2. Losses at the gene ends were 6 bases for V and 5 bases for J; bases not matched to a gene: 11. The CDR3 is 15 amino acids. Germline V lookup: CDR1 SNHLY, CDR2 FYNNEI.

V gene TRBV7-9 combines with J gene TRBJ2-7; D uncertain. Germline assignment: CDR1 SEHNR and CDR2 FQNEAQ (reference sequence). Trimming shortened V by 5 bases and J by 3 bases, and 5 bases separated the two germline ends. This CDR3 has 11 residues. The CDR3 nucleotides are TGTGCCAGCAGCGACAACTACGAGCAGTACTTC. Its protein product is CASSDNYEQYF.

The chain has TRBV28 and TRBJ2-1; TRBD2 matches at 7 bases. Trimming cost V 6 bases and J 0 bases; bases outside gene matches: 8. This CDR3 is 16 amino acids long. CDR1 and CDR2 from the germline V gene are MDHEN and SYDVKM. The CDR3 spells CASSGGSGDSYNEQFF. Here the CDR3 DNA reads TGTGCCAGCAGCGGGGGGAGCGGGGACTCCTACAATGAGCAGTTCTTC.

The chain joins TRBV2 to TRBJ2-2; no firm D call. This CDR3 spans 16 amino acids. V was clipped by 11 bases and J by 6 bases, with 25 bases between them. Germline V gene sequence: CDR1 SNHLY, CDR2 FYNNEI. The CDR3: CAHEIIEPNLPGELFF. In nucleotides, the CDR3 is TGTGCCCACGAAATCATTGAGCCAAATCTTCCCGGGGAGCTGTTTTTT. Full variable domain (rest looked up from reference TRBV2 and TRBJ2-2): EPEVTQTPSHQVTQMGQEVILRCVPISNHLYFYWYRQILGQKVEFLVSFYNNEISEKSEIFDDQFSVERPDGSNFTLKIRSTKLEDSAMYFCAHEIIEPNLPGELFFGEGSRLTVL.